A selection of T cell receptor beta chains follows, all from one sample in a study of blood T cell repertoires in COVID-19. The data were produced by immunoSEQ multiplex PCR, yet TCRdb's version contains in-frame clones alone and is incomplete. The sample contains hundreds of thousands of clones, around 89% of which appear only once. Sample: peripheral blood. The origin of the receptors is a woman aged 50 to 60 with active or convalescent COVID-19. CDR3s include the opening cysteine and the closing phenylalanine or tryptophan. A D gene is named only where the DNA matches it firmly. Clone sizes are given selectively: once, few, many, or a class where the clone is expanded.

TRBJ1-1	NA	NA	TRBV4-2	CASSQGELNTEAFF	TGTGCCAGCAGCCAAGGCGAACTGAACACTGAAGCTTTCTTT
TRBJ2-7	NA	TRBD2	TRBV7-9	CASTPGGLAGGFSYEQYF	TGTGCCAGCACCCCGGGAGGACTAGCGGGGGGATTTTCCTACGAGCAGTACTTC
TRBJ1-2	NA	TRBD1	TRBV5-4	CASSPGGTGGDGYTF	TGTGCCAGCAGCCCGGGGGGGACAGGGGGAGATGGCTACACCTTC
TRBJ1-2	NA	NA	TRBV6-5	CASSTTGKANYGYTF	TGTGCCAGCAGTACAACAGGGAAAGCTAACTATGGCTACACCTTC
TRBJ1-1	NA	NA	TRBV9	CASSPKGFSDTEAFF	TGTGCCAGCAGCCCCAAGGGGTTCAGCGACACTGAAGCTTTCTTT
TRBJ2-3	NA	NA	TRBV29-1	CSVEGDSNSTDTQYF	TGCAGCGTTGAAGGTGATAGTAATAGCACAGATACGCAGTATTTT
TRBJ2-7	NA	NA	TRBV6-5	CATTGIGGYEQYF	TGTGCCACCACAGGGATAGGGGGTTACGAGCAGTACTTC
TRBJ2-1	NA	NA	TRBV6-5	CAIAQGYNEQFF	TGTGCCATCGCACAGGGATACAATGAGCAGTTCTTC
TRBJ1-2	NA	TRBD1	TRBV12-5	CASGSGQPYGYTF	TGTGCTAGTGGTTCGGGACAGCCCTATGGCTACACCTTC
TRBJ2-1	NA	TRBD2	TRBV27	CASSGRLAGGPSSYNEQFF	TGTGCCAGCTCCGGGCGGCTAGCGGGGGGTCCTAGCTCCTACAATGAGCAGTTCTTC
TRBJ1-1	NA	TRBD1	TRBV7-9	CASSLVRGSSMNTEAFF	TGTGCCAGCAGCTTAGTCAGGGGGTCATCAATGAACACTGAAGCTTTCTTT
TRBJ2-1	NA	TRBD1	TRBV4-1	CASSQDRQGVGEQFF	TGCGCCAGCAGCCAAGATAGACAGGGGGTCGGTGAGCAGTTCTTC
TRBJ2-1	NA	TRBD2	TRBV30	CAWSGLLASDEQFF	TGTGCCTGGAGTGGATTACTAGCGTCGGATGAGCAGTTCTTC
TRBJ2-1	NA	TRBD2	TRBV6-5	CASRPGASGINEQFF	TGTGCCAGCAGGCCGGGGGCTAGCGGGATTAATGAGCAGTTCTTC
TRBJ2-3	NA	TRBD1	TRBV27	CASTRDRGTDTQYF	TGTGCCAGCACCAGGGACAGGGGGACAGATACGCAGTATTTT
TRBJ1-4	once	TRBD1	TRBV2	CASSLGGVDEKLFF	TGTGCCAGCAGTTTAGGGGGCGTAGATGAAAAACTGTTTTTT
TRBJ2-7	NA	NA	TRBV5-4	CASSLITGYEQYF	TGTGCCAGCAGCTTAATAACGGGGTACGAGCAGTACTTC
TRBJ1-2	NA	TRBD1	TRBV10-1	CASPDWTGDCGYTF	TGCGCCAGCCCTGACTGGACAGGGGATTGTGGCTACACCTTC
TRBJ2-5	NA	TRBD2	TRBV4-1	CASSQDVGLAGEGETQYF	TGCGCCAGCAGCCAAGATGTAGGACTAGCGGGAGAAGGGGAGACCCAGTACTTC
TRBJ1-5	NA	NA	TRBV7-9	CASSLEGDQPQHF	TGTGCCAGCAGCTTAGAGGGGGACCAGCCCCAGCATTTT
TRBJ2-2	NA	NA	TRBV6-5	CASTKSSTGELFF	TGTGCCAGCACTAAAAGTTCGACCGGGGAGCTGTTTTTT
TRBJ1-2	once	NA	TRBV6-5	CASSYGRGLDGYTF	TGTGCCAGCAGTTACGGGAGGGGTCTGGATGGCTACACCTTC
TRBJ2-7	few	NA	TRBV7-2	CASSLETAPEQYF	TGTGCCAGCAGCCTAGAAACAGCCCCCGAGCAGTACTTC